This passage covers 6 T cell receptor beta chains from one sample sequenced in a study of CD8 T cells in Susac syndrome (dated by TCRdb to the late 2010s). Library generation was performed with the immunoSEQ multiplex PCR assay. RNA was extracted using the RNeasy kit, and about 0.5 to 1 ug of the RNA was reverse transcribed with random hexamers. TCRdb itself trimmed the public reads at Q25 with fastp, ran MiXCR and retained productive beta chains. For every CDR3 protein sequence, its rows merge into one entry that carries the most common genes and DNA. The sample table records roughly 150,000 distinct CDR3 sequences; around 95% of these occur just once. 0.2% to 0.25% of the sample lies in the top ten. The sequencing input was CD8+ T cells from PBMCs. These TCRs come from a human donor with multiple sclerosis.

This clonotype appeared a single time. This CDR3 reads CASSQGNLGTEAFF. In DNA, the CDR3 is TGCGCCAGCAGCCAAGGGAATTTGGGGACTGAAGCTTTCTTT. The chain is built from TRBV4-1 and TRBJ1-1, with D unresolved. CDR1 and CDR2 (germline): MGHRA, YSYEKL. The length of the CDR3 is 14 residues. Trimming removed 1 base from V and 5 bases from J, with 11 bases in between.

The V call is TRBV7-9, the J call TRBJ2-7; TRBD1 might be the D (5 bases). Germline assignment: CDR1 SEHNR and CDR2 FQNEAQ (reference sequence). Trimming shortened V by 3 bases and J by 1 base, and 7 bases separated the two germline ends. The CDR3 contains 13 residues. CDR3 sequence (DNA): TGTGCCAGCAGCTTTGCAGGGTCCTACGAGCAGTACTTC. Its protein is CASSFAGSYEQYF.

This clonotype is a singleton in its sample. This rearrangement joins TRBV27 to TRBJ1-2; D not certain. The ends were cut back, 4 bases at V and 2 bases at J, with 11 bases in the middle. The V gene's germline CDR1 is MNHEY and CDR2 SMNVEV (reference sequence). The CDR3 has 14 residues. DNA of the CDR3: TGTGCCAGCAGTTATATAGGTGGGAACTATGGCTACACCTTC. This translates into CASSYIGGNYGYTF.

The genes are TRBV29-1 and TRBJ2-7; D uncertain. Trimming left V 4 bases short and J 4 bases short, with 14 bases between. The CDR3 has 13 residues. Germline CDR1 is SQVTM and CDR2 is ANQGSEA. CDR3 loop: CSVVDMDGYEQYF. The DNA for the CDR3 is TGCAGCGTTGTTGATATGGACGGGTACGAGCAGTACTTC.

V is TRBV5-6 and J is TRBJ2-7, with 10 bases aligning to TRBD1. Germline assignment: CDR1 SGHDT and CDR2 YYEEEE. The length of the CDR3 is 14 residues. V shed 3 bases and J 10 bases; nucleotides not matched to a gene: 10. CDR3 loop: CASSSGQGTAEQYF. CDR3 nucleotides: TGTGCCAGCAGCTCGGGACAGGGGACCGCGGAACAGTACTTC.

J is TRBJ2-4 and V is TRBV4-3, with 7 bases lining up with TRBD1. Germline values: CDR1 LGHNA, CDR2 YSLEER. The V and J ends lost 3 bases and 6 bases, in that order; junction bases with no gene match: 5. CDR3 length: 14 amino acids. CDR3 bases: TGCGCCAGCAGCCATACAGGGGACCCAAACATTCAGTACTTC. Translated: CASSHTGDPNIQYF.